The clone carrying this T cell receptor (beta chain) has a handful of counts. The sample comes from a study of T cells in Graves' hyperthyroidism and ophthalmopathy. Diagnoses used clinical symptoms, serum thyroxine and TRAb, thyroid ultrasound and orbital computed tomography. Researchers amplified the TCR beta CDR3 regions from RNA transcripts. The HTBI set primed first-round TCR CDR3 RT-PCR. Each CDR3 protein is one row after TCRdb ran MiXCR on the multiplex PCR reads. Of about 640,000 distinct CDR3 sequences detected, around 21% appear once; the ten largest clones hold 34%. Between the trimmed V and J ends, which lost 2 bases and 3 bases, there was a span of 14 bases. CDR3 length equals 15 residues. The germline gives CDR1 MNHEY, CDR2 SMNVEV (reference sequence).

The TCR was taken from a man aged 25 to 40 with Graves' ophthalmopathy. The V gene is TRBV27, the J gene TRBJ2-7, with D perhaps matching TRBD1 or TRBD2 (5 bases each). Sequencing input: blood. This CDR3 reads CASSLDAGSLYEQYF. As DNA, the CDR3 is TGTGCCAGCAGTTTAGACGCAGGGAGTCTCTACGAGCAGTACTTC.